Listed here are 23 T cell receptor beta chains from one sample, sequenced in a study of blood T cell repertoires in COVID-19. Repertoires were generated with immunoSEQ multiplex PCR, while TCRdb's copy carries only in-frame clones and drops some. The table shows 250,000 or so clones, with approximately 80% occurring only once. The sample comprised peripheral blood. The receptors stem from a woman aged 18 to 35 with acute or convalescent COVID-19.

This chain connects TRBV30 to TRBJ2-1, with 11 bases matching TRBD2. The trim removed 5 bases at V and 6 bases at J, leaving 9 bases unmatched. Germline V gives CDR1 GTSNPN, CDR2 SVGIG (reference sequence). This CDR3 contains 15 residues. The CDR3 sequence is CAWSRDSGRGNEQFF. The CDR3 DNA follows: TGTGCCTGGTCCAGGGATAGCGGGAGGGGCAATGAGCAGTTCTTC.

The J gene is TRBJ2-1, the V gene TRBV4-3; a weak D match, TRBD1 (5 bases). V lost 0 bases and J lost 0, with 9 bases in between. The CDR3 extends over 16 amino acids. The germline gives CDR1 LGHNA, CDR2 YSLEER. The CDR3 DNA follows: TGCGCCAGCAGCCAAGATCAGGGAAGCTCCTACAATGAGCAGTTCTTC. Residues: CASSQDQGSSYNEQFF.

For the CDR3, the DNA is TGTGCCAGTAGTACAATTTCACTAGCGGTAATCTCCTACAATGAGCAGTTCTTC. Translation gives CASSTISLAVISYNEQFF. The V gene is TRBV19, the J gene TRBJ2-1; 8 bases are shared with TRBD2. This CDR3 region has 18 residues. The V gene's germline CDR1 is LNHDA and CDR2 SQIVND (reference sequence). V gave up 4 bases and J gave up 0 bases; unmatched junction bases: 11.

V usage is TRBV11-3 and J usage is TRBJ2-1, with 7 bases fitting TRBD2. The V gene end was trimmed by 5 bases and the J gene end by 6 bases; junction bases not matched to a gene: 7. The germline CDR1 and CDR2 sequences are SGHNT and YENEEA. The CDR3 extends over 14 amino acids. CDR3 residues: CASSPKRDPNEQFF. The CDR3 DNA sequence: TGTGCCAGCAGCCCCAAGCGGGATCCCAATGAGCAGTTCTTC.

The rearrangement links TRBV2 to TRBJ1-1; 9 nucleotides line up with TRBD1. The germline CDR1 and CDR2 sequences are SNHLY and FYNNEI. The trim removed 6 bases at V and 4 bases at J, leaving 6 bases unmatched. CDR3 length equals 14 residues. The CDR3 nucleotides read TGTGCCAGCAGCGCCGGGACAGGGTTCACTGAAGCTTTCTTT. Its protein is CASSAGTGFTEAFF. The full variable domain, completed using reference TRBV2 and TRBJ1-1, is EPEVTQTPSHQVTQMGQEVILRCVPISNHLYFYWYRQILGQKVEFLVSFYNNEISEKSEIFDDQFSVERPDGSNFTLKIRSTKLEDSAMYFCASSAGTGFTEAFFGQGTRLTVV.

The CDR3 reads CASRPDSQRERYNEQFF. In DNA, the CDR3 is TGTGCCAGCAGACCGGACTCTCAGCGGGAGAGGTACAATGAGCAGTTCTTC. V usage is TRBV27 and J usage is TRBJ2-1; TRBD2 matches 8 bases. V dropped 6 bases and J dropped 4; count of bases not matched to a gene: 14. The CDR3 sequence is 17 residues long. From germline, CDR1 is MNHEY and CDR2 SMNVEV (reference sequence).

This clone appeared once. The chain recombines TRBV7-6 with TRBJ2-3, with no clear D. V was shortened by 4 bases and J by 6 bases, with 17 bases between the two germline ends. The CDR3 sequence is 15 residues long. CDR1 is SGHVS and CDR2 is FNYEAQ in the germline V gene. This CDR3 is CASSSLPLEWDTQYF. The CDR3 coding sequence is TGTGCCAGCAGCTCCCTCCCTCTCGAGTGGGATACGCAGTATTTT.

The rearrangement uses TRBV13 and TRBJ1-6, with 7 positions matching TRBD1. Trimming at V came to 4 bases and at J to 0 bases, leaving 6 bases not matched to a gene. Germline-derived CDR1 and CDR2 are PRHDT and FYEKMQ (reference sequence). There are 17 residues in the CDR3. The CDR3, as DNA: TGTGCCAGCAGCTCCCAGAGGGACAGCTCCTATAATTCACCCCTCCACTTT. Residues: CASSSQRDSSYNSPLHF.

The gene calls are TRBV25-1 and TRBJ2-5, with D maybe TRBD1 (5 bases). V lost 5 bases to trimming and J lost 0 bases, with 22 bases between them. The germline V gene encodes CDR1 MGHDK and CDR2 SYGVNS. The CDR3 covers 18 residues. The CDR3 DNA sequence: TGTGCCAGCAGTCCCCCGGCCGATCCAGGGTGGTACCAAGAGACCCAGTACTTC. Protein: CASSPPADPGWYQETQYF.

The V and J genes are TRBV2 and TRBJ2-7, with 10 bases identical to TRBD2. This CDR3 has 15 amino acids. Trimming removed 7 bases from V and 4 bases from J; junction bases left unmatched: 10. CDR1 SNHLY and CDR2 FYNNEI come from the germline V gene. CDR3 nucleotide sequence: TGTGCCAGCACTGGGGGTCTAGCGGGAGCGTACGAGCAGTACTTC. Amino acid sequence: CASTGGLAGAYEQYF.

The gene calls are TRBV19 and TRBJ2-6, with a possible D match to TRBD1 (5 bases). Germline V gene data show CDR1 as LNHDA and CDR2 as SQIVND (reference sequence). V lost 5 bases to trimming and J lost 0 bases, with 26 bases between them. The CDR3 loop spans 21 amino acids. The CDR3: CASSPDPVRIGASSGANVLTF. In DNA form, the CDR3 reads TGTGCCAGTAGTCCCGATCCTGTACGTATTGGGGCCAGCTCTGGGGCCAACGTCCTGACTTTC.

This sequence joins TRBV3-1 (or the pseudogene TRBV3-2) and TRBJ1-2; weak D call: TRBD1 (6 bases). Germline V gene sequence: CDR1 LGHDT, CDR2 YNNKEL (reference sequence). The CDR3 consists of 15 residues. The V end lost 3 bases, the J end lost 3 bases, and 14 bases lay between the germline ends. CDR3 amino acids: CASSHSGQPYYGYTF. For the CDR3, the DNA is TGTGCCAGCAGCCATTCGGGACAACCTTACTATGGCTACACCTTC.

The rearrangement joins TRBV7-2 to TRBJ2-5, with no clear D. The V end was cut by 3 bases, the J end by 1 base, with 6 bases between. CDR1 and CDR2 from the germline V gene are SGHTA and FQGNSA. CDR3 length: 13 residues. CDR3: CASSFTVQETQYF. CDR3 bases: TGTGCCAGCAGCTTCACAGTCCAAGAGACCCAGTACTTC.

The genes are TRBV5-5 and TRBJ2-7; D is unclear. Trimming pared 1 base from V and 1 base from J, leaving 9 bases between. Looked up from germline, CDR1 is SGHKS and CDR2 is YYEKEE (reference sequence). The CDR3 contains 14 residues. CDR3 amino acids: CASSLSPRSYEQYF. CDR3 nucleotide sequence: TGTGCCAGCAGCTTGTCGCCCCGGTCCTACGAGCAGTACTTC.

The chain links TRBV14 to TRBJ1-2; TRBD1 matches 11 bases. With 0 bases clipped from V and 0 bases from J, the junction kept 3 bases outside the gene matches. Germline V gene data show CDR1 as SGHDN and CDR2 as FVKESK. This CDR3 is 17 amino acids long. As DNA, the CDR3 is TGTGCCAGCAGCCAAGATCGGGGACAGGGGGCTAACTATGGCTACACCTTC. This gives the protein CASSQDRGQGANYGYTF.

This clone was recorded once. V usage is TRBV6-2 or TRBV6-3 and J usage is TRBJ1-5; unclear D gene. The V end was cut by 6 bases, the J end by 6 bases, with 15 bases between. The CDR3 length is 14 residues. Germline CDR1 MNHEY, CDR2 SVGEGT. CDR3 in amino acids: CASSQTVRGQPQHF. CDR3 in DNA: TGTGCCAGCAGCCAGACCGTGCGAGGTCAGCCCCAGCATTTT.

The sample holds a few counts of this clone. The chain recombines TRBV7-2 with TRBJ1-1, with no clear D. CDR1 and CDR2 (germline): SGHTA, FQGNSA. The CDR3 loop spans 13 amino acids. Trimming removed 3 bases at V and 0 bases at J, with 5 bases between. The CDR3 protein is CASSLRMNTEAFF. In DNA form, the CDR3 reads TGTGCCAGCAGCTTGAGGATGAACACTGAAGCTTTCTTT.

This chain joins TRBV7-2 and TRBJ1-1; 8 bases are a match to TRBD1. This CDR3 spans 14 amino acids. V dropped 4 bases and J dropped 6; count of bases not matched to a gene: 7. The germline CDR1 and CDR2 sequences are SGHTA and FQGNSA. The CDR3 loop is CASSYSGQGPEAFF. As DNA, the CDR3 is TGTGCCAGCAGCTATTCCGGACAGGGACCTGAAGCTTTCTTT.

This rearrangement joins TRBV6-5 to TRBJ1-1; 7 bases line up with TRBD1. CDR1 and CDR2 (germline): MNHEY, SVGAGI. There are 13 residues in the CDR3. Trimming cost V 6 bases and J 0 bases; bases outside gene matches: 1. The CDR3 DNA reads TGTGCCAGCAGGGGGACAGTGAACACTGAAGCTTTCTTT. It translates to CASRGTVNTEAFF.

The rearrangement links TRBV5-4 to TRBJ2-7, with TRBD2 matching 7 bases. CDR3 length equals 13 residues. V shed 3 bases and J 3 bases; nucleotides not matched to a gene: 3. The germline V gene has CDR1 SGHNT and CDR2 YYREEE (reference sequence). CDR3 in amino acids: CASSWGGSYEQYF. The CDR3 DNA follows: TGTGCCAGCAGCTGGGGGGGTAGCTACGAGCAGTACTTC.

This chain connects TRBV4-3 to TRBJ2-1; 8 nucleotides align to TRBD2. Per the germline V gene, CDR1 is LGHNA and CDR2 is YSLEER. The CDR3 spans 18 residues. The J segment lost 5 bases and the V segment lost 0 bases, leaving 12 bases of the junction unmatched. CDR3 coding DNA: TGCGCCAGCAGCCAAGACCCAGTAGCGGGAATAGGGCACAATGAGCAGTTCTTC. Translation gives CASSQDPVAGIGHNEQFF.

This rearrangement joins TRBV29-1 to TRBJ1-2; D remains ambiguous. The V gene lost 3 bases and the J gene lost 8 bases, with 13 bases spanning the gap. The germline V gene encodes CDR1 SQVTM and CDR2 ANQGSEA. This CDR3 spans 12 amino acids. CDR3 nucleotides: TGCAGCGTTGATCAGGTTTTGGAAGGCTACACCTTC. Its translation is CSVDQVLEGYTF.

In nucleotides, the CDR3 is TGCGCCAGCAGCTTGTTTGGGACTAGCGGGATCGAGCCACAGTTCTTC. It encodes CASSLFGTSGIEPQFF. The gene calls are TRBV5-1 and TRBJ2-1; 13 bases fit TRBD2. The CDR3 has 16 residues. Germline loops: CDR1 SGHRS, CDR2 YFSETQ. J gave up 13 bases and V 1 base, and 11 bases lay outside the gene matches. The full variable domain, completed using reference TRBV5-1 and TRBJ2-1, is KAGVTQTPRYLIKTRGQQVTLSCSPISGHRSVSWYQQTPGQGLQFLFEYFSETQRNKGNFPGRFSGRQFSNSRSEMNVSTLELGDSALYLCASSLFGTSGIEPQFFGPGTRLTVL.